One T cell receptor beta chain is described in this entry. Its antigen is not identified. These data are taken from a study of response to subunit inactivated influenza vaccine. Study-level findings and limits: The authors proposed limited new T cell recruitment per seasonal influenza vaccination.

TCRdb passed the RT-PCR reads through MiXCR, listing each CDR3 protein once. The sample lists a few hundred thousand distinct CDR3 sequences, roughly a fifth occurring once. The CDR3 runs 15 residues. Germline CDR1 is DFQATT and CDR2 is SNEGSKA (reference sequence). J lost 8 bases, V lost 0 bases, and 7 bases had no gene match. Sequenced material: PBMCs from blood, taken 21 months after vaccination. The chain has TRBV20-1 and TRBJ2-1; TRBD2 agrees at 10 bases. This TCR derives from a man aged 45 to 70 who received an inactivated influenza vaccine. The chain's CDR3 is CSARDFTSGVDEQFF. The CDR3 nucleotides read TGCAGTGCTAGAGATTTTACTAGCGGGGTGGATGAGCAGTTCTTC.